The entry below gives a single T cell receptor beta chain sequence along with its context. The antigen is not known. This record comes from a study of immune cell composition in non-small cell lung cancer. Study results and limitations: Lung squamous cell carcinoma tumours had significantly higher top 10 clone scores and productive clonality than lung adenocarcinoma. Clones >0.5% enriched in tumour were rarer in adenocarcinoma (about 35%) than squamous (about 80%).

Germline V gene lookup returns CDR1 LNHDA and CDR2 SQIVND (reference sequence). This CDR3 contains 15 residues. J was trimmed by 5 bases and V by 7 bases; bases with no gene match: 7. Data came from immunoSEQ multiplex PCR; TCRdb stores just in-frame clones and leaves some out. The sample lists approximately 8,200 clones, about 73% occurring once. The J gene is TRBJ2-5, the V gene TRBV19; TRBD2 matches 13 bases. Sequencing was performed on lung tumor tissue. The source is a human donor with non-small cell lung cancer. The CDR3 nucleotides are TGTGCCAGTACGGGACTAGCGGGGCCGGGTGAGACCCAGTACTTC. As protein: CASTGLAGPGETQYF.